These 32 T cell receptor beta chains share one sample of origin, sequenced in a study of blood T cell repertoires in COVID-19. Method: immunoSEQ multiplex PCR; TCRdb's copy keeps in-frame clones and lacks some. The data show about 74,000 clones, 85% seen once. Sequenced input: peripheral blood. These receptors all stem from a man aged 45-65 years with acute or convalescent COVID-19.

The CDR3 region is CASAQGFSGNTEAFF. CDR3 DNA: TGTGCCAGCGCCCAGGGGTTTTCTGGGAACACTGAAGCTTTCTTT. This chain uses TRBV6-5 with TRBJ1-1, with a possible D match to TRBD1 (6 bases). Germline CDR1 MNHEY, CDR2 SVGAGI. V lost 8 bases and J 1 base, leaving 17 bases between the germline ends. The CDR3 has 15 amino acids.

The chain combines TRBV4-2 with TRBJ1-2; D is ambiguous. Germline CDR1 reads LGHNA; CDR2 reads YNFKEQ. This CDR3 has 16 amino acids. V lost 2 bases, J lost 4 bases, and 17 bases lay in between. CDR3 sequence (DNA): TGTGCCAGCAGCCAACCCCGAGAGGGAGTGAGCTATGGCTACACCTTC. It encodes CASSQPREGVSYGYTF.

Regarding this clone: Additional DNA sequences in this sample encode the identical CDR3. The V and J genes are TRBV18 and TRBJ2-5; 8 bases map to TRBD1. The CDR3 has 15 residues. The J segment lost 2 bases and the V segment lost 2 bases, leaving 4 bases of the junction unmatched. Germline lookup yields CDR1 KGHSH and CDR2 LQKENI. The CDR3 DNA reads TGTGCCAGCTCACCAAAACAGGGGGTTCAAGAGACCCAGTACTTC. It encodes CASSPKQGVQETQYF.

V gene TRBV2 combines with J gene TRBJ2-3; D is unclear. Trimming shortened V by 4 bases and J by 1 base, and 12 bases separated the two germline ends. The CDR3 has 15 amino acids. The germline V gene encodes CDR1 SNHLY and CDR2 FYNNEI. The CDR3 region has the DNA TGTGCCAGCAGTGCCCGCGCCCTCCGCACAGATACGCAGTATTTT. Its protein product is CASSARALRTDTQYF.

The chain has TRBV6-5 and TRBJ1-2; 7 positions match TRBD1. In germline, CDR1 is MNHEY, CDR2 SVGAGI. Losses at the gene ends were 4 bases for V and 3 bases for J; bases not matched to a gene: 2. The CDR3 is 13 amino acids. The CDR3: CASSSGTDYGYTF. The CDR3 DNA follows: TGTGCCAGCAGTTCCGGGACAGACTATGGCTACACCTTC.

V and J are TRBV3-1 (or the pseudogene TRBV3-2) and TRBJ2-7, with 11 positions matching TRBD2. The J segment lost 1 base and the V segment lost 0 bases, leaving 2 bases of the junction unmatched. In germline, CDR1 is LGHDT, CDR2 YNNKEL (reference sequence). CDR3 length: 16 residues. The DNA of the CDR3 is TGTGCCAGCAGCCAAGATCTAGCGGGGGGATCCTACGAGCAGTACTTC. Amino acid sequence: CASSQDLAGGSYEQYF.

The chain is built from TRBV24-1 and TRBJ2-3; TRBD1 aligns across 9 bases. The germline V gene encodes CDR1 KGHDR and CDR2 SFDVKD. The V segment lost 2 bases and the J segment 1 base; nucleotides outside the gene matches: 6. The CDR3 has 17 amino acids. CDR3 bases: TGTGCCACCAGTGATTCACTACAGGGGGCAGGCACAGATACGCAGTATTTT. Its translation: CATSDSLQGAGTDTQYF.

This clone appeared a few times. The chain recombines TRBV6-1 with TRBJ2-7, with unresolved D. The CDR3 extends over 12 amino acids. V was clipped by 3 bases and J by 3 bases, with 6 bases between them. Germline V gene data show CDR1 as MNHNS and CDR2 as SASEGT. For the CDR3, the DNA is TGTGCCAGCAGTGACGAACACTACGAGCAGTACTTC. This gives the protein CASSDEHYEQYF.

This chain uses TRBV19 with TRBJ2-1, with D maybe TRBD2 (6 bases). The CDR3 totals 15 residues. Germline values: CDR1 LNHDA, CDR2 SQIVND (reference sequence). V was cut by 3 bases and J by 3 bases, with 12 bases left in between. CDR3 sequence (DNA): TGTGCCAGTAGTATTCTTGGCGGGGACTACAATGAGCAGTTCTTC. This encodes CASSILGGDYNEQFF.

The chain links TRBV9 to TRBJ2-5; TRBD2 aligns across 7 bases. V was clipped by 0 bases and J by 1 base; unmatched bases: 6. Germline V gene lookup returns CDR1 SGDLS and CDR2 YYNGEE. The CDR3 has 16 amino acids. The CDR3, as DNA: TGTGCCAGCAGCGTAGGGGCTAGCGGTGGCCAAGAGACCCAGTACTTC. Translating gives CASSVGASGGQETQYF.

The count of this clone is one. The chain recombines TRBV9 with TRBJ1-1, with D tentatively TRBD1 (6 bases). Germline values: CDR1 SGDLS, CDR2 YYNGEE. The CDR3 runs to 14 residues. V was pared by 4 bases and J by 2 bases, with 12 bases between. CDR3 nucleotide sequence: TGTGCCAGCAGCCCGACAGGAGCCAACACTGAAGCTTTCTTT. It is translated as CASSPTGANTEAFF. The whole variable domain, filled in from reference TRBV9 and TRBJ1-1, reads DSGVTQTPKHLITATGQRVTLRCSPRSGDLSVYWYQQSLDQGLQFLIQYYNGEERAKGNILERFSAQQFPDLHSELNLSSLELGDSALYFCASSPTGANTEAFFGQGTRLTVV.

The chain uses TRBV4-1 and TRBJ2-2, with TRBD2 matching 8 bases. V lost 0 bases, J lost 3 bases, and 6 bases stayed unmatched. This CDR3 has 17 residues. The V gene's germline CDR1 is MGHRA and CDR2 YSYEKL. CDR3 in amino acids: CASSQDGGAADTGELFF. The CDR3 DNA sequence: TGCGCCAGCAGCCAAGACGGGGGGGCCGCGGACACCGGGGAGCTGTTTTTT.

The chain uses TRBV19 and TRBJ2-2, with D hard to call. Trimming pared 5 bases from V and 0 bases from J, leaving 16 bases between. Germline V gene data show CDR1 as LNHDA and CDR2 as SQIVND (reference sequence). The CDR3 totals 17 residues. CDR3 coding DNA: TGTGCCAGTAGTTCCCGCCTTGTGACATCGAACACCGGGGAGCTGTTTTTT. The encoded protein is CASSSRLVTSNTGELFF.

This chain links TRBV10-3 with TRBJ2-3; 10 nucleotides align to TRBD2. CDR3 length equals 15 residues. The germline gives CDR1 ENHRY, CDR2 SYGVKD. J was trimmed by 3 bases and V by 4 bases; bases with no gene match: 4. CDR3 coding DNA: TGTGCCATCAGTGGGGCTAGCGGGGGAACAGATACGCAGTATTTT. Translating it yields CAISGASGGTDTQYF.

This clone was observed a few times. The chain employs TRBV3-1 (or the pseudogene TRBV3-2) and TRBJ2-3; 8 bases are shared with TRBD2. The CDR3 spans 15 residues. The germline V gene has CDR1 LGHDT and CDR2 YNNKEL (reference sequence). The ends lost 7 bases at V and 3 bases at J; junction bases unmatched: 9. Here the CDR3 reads CASNPGTGGTDTQYF. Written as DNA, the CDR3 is TGTGCCAGCAACCCAGGGACGGGAGGGACAGATACGCAGTATTTT.

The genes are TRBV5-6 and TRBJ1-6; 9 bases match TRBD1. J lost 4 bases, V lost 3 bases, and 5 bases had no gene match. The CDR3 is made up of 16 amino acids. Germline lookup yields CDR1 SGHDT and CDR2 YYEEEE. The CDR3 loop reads CASSWRTGDYNSPLHF. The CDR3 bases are TGTGCCAGCAGCTGGAGGACAGGGGATTATAATTCACCCCTCCACTTT.

The CDR3 coding sequence is TGTGCCAGCAGCCAAGTATACAGGGGGCGCCGGGGCACTGAAGCTTTCTTT. Its protein product is CASSQVYRGRRGTEAFF. V gene TRBV14 combines with J gene TRBJ1-1; 9 nucleotides align to TRBD1. The CDR3 has 17 amino acids. V lost 1 base, J lost 4 bases, and 10 bases stayed unmatched. CDR1 SGHDN and CDR2 FVKESK come from the germline V gene.

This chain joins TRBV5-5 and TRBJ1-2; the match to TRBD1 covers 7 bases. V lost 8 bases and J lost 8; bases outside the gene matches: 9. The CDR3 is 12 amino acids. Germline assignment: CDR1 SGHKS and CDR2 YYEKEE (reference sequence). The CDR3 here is CARPQQGNGYTF. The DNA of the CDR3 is TGTGCCAGACCGCAACAGGGGAACGGCTACACCTTC.

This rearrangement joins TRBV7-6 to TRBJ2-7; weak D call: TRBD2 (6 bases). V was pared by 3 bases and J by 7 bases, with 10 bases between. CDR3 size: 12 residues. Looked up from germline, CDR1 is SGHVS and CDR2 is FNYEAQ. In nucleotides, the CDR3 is TGTGCCAGCAGCTTGCCGGGGAGGGAGCAGTACGTC. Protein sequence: CASSLPGREQYV.

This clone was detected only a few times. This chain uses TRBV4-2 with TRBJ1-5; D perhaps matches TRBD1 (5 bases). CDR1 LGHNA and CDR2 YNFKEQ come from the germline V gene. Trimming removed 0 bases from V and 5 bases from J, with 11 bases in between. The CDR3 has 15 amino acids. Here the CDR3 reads CASSQDHDSHQPQHF. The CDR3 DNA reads TGTGCCAGCAGCCAAGATCACGACAGCCATCAGCCCCAGCATTTT.

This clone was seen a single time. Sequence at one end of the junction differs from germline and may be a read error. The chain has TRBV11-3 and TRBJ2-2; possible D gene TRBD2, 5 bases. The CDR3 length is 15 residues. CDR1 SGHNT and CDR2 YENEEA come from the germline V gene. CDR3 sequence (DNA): TGTGCCAGCAGTTTAGACGGAGGGAACACCGGGGAGCTGTTTTTT. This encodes CASSLDGGNTGELFF.

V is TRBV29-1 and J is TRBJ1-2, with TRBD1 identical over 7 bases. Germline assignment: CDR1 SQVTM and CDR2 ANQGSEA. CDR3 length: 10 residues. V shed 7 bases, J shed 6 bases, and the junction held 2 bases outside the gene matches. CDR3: CSADRDGYTF. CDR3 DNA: TGCAGCGCCGACAGGGATGGCTACACCTTC.

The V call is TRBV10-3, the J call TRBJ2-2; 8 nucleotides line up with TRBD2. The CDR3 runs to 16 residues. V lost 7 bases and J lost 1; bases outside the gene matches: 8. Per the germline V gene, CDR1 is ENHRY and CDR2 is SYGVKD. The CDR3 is CAITTGGGMNTGELFF. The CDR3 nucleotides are TGTGCCATCACCACCGGCGGGGGGATGAACACCGGGGAGCTGTTTTTT.

The CDR3 DNA follows: TGTGCCAGCAGTGGCTGGCAGCGGGCGATCACCTACGAGCAGTACGTC. This codes for CASSGWQRAITYEQYV. The gene calls are TRBV6-1 and TRBJ2-7; TRBD2 is a possible D gene (6 bases). Trimming removed 4 bases at V and 2 bases at J, with 18 bases between. This CDR3 is built from 16 residues. The germline CDR1 and CDR2 sequences are MNHNS and SASEGT.

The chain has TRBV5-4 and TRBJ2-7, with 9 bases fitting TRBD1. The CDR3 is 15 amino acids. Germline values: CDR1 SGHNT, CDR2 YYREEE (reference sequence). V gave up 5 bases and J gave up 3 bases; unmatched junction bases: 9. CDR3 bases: TGTGCCAGCAGTCCTGACAGGGGGAACTACTACGAGCAGTACTTC. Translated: CASSPDRGNYYEQYF.

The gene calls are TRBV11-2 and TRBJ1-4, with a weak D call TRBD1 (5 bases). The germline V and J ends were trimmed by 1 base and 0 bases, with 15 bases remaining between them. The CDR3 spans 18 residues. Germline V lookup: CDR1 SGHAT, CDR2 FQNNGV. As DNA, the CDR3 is TGTGCCAGCAGCTTAGGGGGGAGGGATGGGACAACTAATGAAAAACTGTTTTTT. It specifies CASSLGGRDGTTNEKLFF.

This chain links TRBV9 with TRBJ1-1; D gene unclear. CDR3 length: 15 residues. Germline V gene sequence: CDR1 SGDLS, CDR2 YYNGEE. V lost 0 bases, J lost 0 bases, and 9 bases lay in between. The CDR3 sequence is CASSVDRDLNTEAFF. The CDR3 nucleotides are TGTGCCAGCAGCGTAGACAGAGACCTGAACACTGAAGCTTTCTTT.

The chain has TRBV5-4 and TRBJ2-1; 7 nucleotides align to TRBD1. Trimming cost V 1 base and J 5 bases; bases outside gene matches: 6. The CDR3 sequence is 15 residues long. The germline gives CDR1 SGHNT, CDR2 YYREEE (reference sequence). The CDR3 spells CASSLFRTGNNEQFF. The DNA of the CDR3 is TGTGCCAGCAGCTTGTTCAGGACAGGTAACAATGAGCAGTTCTTC.

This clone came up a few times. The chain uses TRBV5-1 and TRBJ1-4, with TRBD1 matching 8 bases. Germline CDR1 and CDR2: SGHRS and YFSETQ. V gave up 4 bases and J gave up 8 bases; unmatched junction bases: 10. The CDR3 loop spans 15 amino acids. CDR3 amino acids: CASSGGTGRNEKLFF. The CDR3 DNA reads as TGCGCCAGCAGCGGTGGGACAGGACGCAACGAAAAACTGTTTTTT.

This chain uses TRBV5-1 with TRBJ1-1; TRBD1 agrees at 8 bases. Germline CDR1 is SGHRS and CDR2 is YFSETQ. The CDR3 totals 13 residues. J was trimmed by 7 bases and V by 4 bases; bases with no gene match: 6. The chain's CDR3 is CASSLQGAGEAFF. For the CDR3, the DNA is TGCGCCAGCAGCCTCCAGGGGGCCGGTGAAGCTTTCTTT.

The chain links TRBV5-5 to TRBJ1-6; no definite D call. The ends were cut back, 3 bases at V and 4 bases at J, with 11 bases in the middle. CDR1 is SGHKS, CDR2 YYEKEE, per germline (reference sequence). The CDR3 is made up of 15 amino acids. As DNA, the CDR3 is TGTGCCAGCAGCTCCAGATGGGCGTATAATTCACCCCTCCACTTT. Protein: CASSSRWAYNSPLHF.

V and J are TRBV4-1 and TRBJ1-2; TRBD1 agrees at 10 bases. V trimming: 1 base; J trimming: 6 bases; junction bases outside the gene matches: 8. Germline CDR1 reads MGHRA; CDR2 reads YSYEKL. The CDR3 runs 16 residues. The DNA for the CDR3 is TGCGCCAGCAGCCAAGCGTCGGGACAGGGGATACATGGCTACACCTTC. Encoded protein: CASSQASGQGIHGYTF.